These 25 T cell receptor beta chains came from one sample sequenced in a study of identical twins. TCRdb re-analysed the 5' RACE reads in MiXCR, keeping a single row per CDR3 protein. Of around 490,000 distinct CDR3 sequences in the sample, 13% to 15% are singletons; the top ten hold 0.35% to 0.45%. These data also featured in a second study, about yellow fever vaccine responses in identical twins.

The specimen sequenced was CD4+ T cells sorted from blood. The receptors here all came from a woman under 30 in good health.

The chain joins TRBV2 to TRBJ2-5; D not resolved. This CDR3 comprises 16 residues. The germline V and J ends were trimmed by 5 bases and 4 bases, with 20 bases remaining between them. The germline CDR1 and CDR2 sequences are SNHLY and FYNNEI. CDR3 coding DNA: TGTGCCAGCAGTTCCGGGCCTCAAATCCTGAGAGAGACCCAGTACTTC. Amino acid sequence: CASSSGPQILRETQYF.

The chain is built from TRBV12-5 and TRBJ2-2, with a possible D match to TRBD2 (6 bases). This CDR3 has 13 residues. The germline V gene has CDR1 LGHNT and CDR2 FRNRAP. V was pared by 6 bases and J by 8 bases, with 13 bases between. The CDR3, as DNA: TGTGCTAGTGGCCTGCTTGGGAGGGGGGAGCTGTTTTTT. It codes for CASGLLGRGELFF. Complete variable domain (other parts from reference TRBV12-5 and TRBJ2-2): DARVTQTPRHKVTEMGQEVTMRCQPILGHNTVFWYRQTMMQGLELLAYFRNRAPLDDSGMPKDRFSAEMPDATLATLKIQPSEPRDSAVYFCASGLLGRGELFFGEGSRLTVL.

In this sample, this clonotype turned up many times. The gene calls are TRBV12-3 or TRBV12-4 and TRBJ2-1; maybe TRBD2 (5 bases). With 8 bases removed from V and 10 bases from J, the gap between germline ends came to 12 bases. This CDR3 has 11 residues. CDR3 sequence: CASGNPGEQFF. CDR3 nucleotide sequence: TGTGCCAGCGGCAATCCGGGGGAGCAGTTCTTC.

This clonotype has a handful of counts. The rearrangement joins TRBV7-9 to TRBJ2-7, with a tentative D call TRBD2 (7 bases). The CDR3 is made up of 15 amino acids. V gave up 5 bases and J gave up 5 bases, with 19 bases separating them. The germline V gene has CDR1 SEHNR and CDR2 FQNEAQ (reference sequence). The CDR3 sequence is CASSPPGGIKNEQYF. CDR3 bases: TGTGCCAGCAGCCCCCCGGGGGGCATTAAGAACGAGCAGTACTTC.

The table lists this clonotype with a few counts. V gene TRBV28 combines with J gene TRBJ2-3; D is undetermined. V dropped 5 bases and J dropped 7 bases, with 7 bases sitting between them. This CDR3 spans 11 amino acids. The germline V gene encodes CDR1 MDHEN and CDR2 SYDVKM. CDR3 coding DNA: TGTGCCAGCAGTCCAGCCAATACGCAGTATTTT. Protein: CASSPANTQYF. Looking up the rest from reference TRBV28 and TRBJ2-3 gives the full variable domain: DVKVTQSSRYLVKRTGEKVFLECVQDMDHENMFWYRQDPGLGLRLIYFSYDVKMKEKGDIPEGYSVSREKKERFSLILESASTNQTSMYLCASSPANTQYFGPGTRLTVL.

This clonotype has only a few counts. V is TRBV18 and J is TRBJ2-1; 12 bases agree with TRBD2. Germline lookup yields CDR1 KGHSH and CDR2 LQKENI. The CDR3 consists of 15 residues. The junction had 7 bases not matched to a gene; V was cut back by 3 bases and J by 10 bases. This CDR3 is CASSPSLAGGAEQFF. The CDR3 nucleotides are TGTGCCAGCTCACCCTCACTAGCGGGAGGTGCGGAGCAGTTCTTC. Looking up the rest from reference TRBV18 and TRBJ2-1 gives the full variable domain: NAGVMQNPRHLVRRRGQEARLRCSPMKGHSHVYWYRQLPEEGLKFMVYLQKENIIDESGMPKERFSAEFPKEGPSILRIQQVVRGDSAAYFCASSPSLAGGAEQFFGPGTRLTVL.

This clonotype was counted ten times or more. This chain links TRBV5-1 with TRBJ2-1; 7 bases agree with TRBD2. Trimming at V came to 4 bases and at J to 5 bases, leaving 6 bases not matched to a gene. The CDR3 has 14 residues. Germline lookup yields CDR1 SGHRS and CDR2 YFSETQ. Here the CDR3 DNA reads TGCGCCAGCAGCCCAAGGGACTACAACAATGAGCAGTTCTTC. Its translation is CASSPRDYNNEQFF.

This clonotype was seen only a few times. The gene calls are TRBV12-3 or TRBV12-4 and TRBJ2-7, with D maybe TRBD1 (7 bases). There are 14 residues in the CDR3. V was cut by 8 bases and J by 2 bases, with 16 bases left in between. The CDR3 reads CASGQVRGPYEQYF. The CDR3 coding sequence is TGTGCCAGCGGACAGGTTCGGGGGCCCTACGAGCAGTACTTC.

V gene TRBV29-1 combines with J gene TRBJ2-5; D gene unclear. The V and J ends lost 8 bases and 2 bases respectively, with 12 bases between them. In germline, CDR1 is SQVTM, CDR2 ANQGSEA. The CDR3 totals 12 residues. CDR3 coding DNA: TGCAGCATCGGAAACTTACAAGAGACCCAGTACTTC. The encoded protein is CSIGNLQETQYF.

This clonotype came up a few times. The chain links TRBV6-1 to TRBJ2-2, with D perhaps given as TRBD1 or TRBD2 (6 bases each). The V and J ends lost 6 bases and 3 bases respectively, with 17 bases between them. CDR1 MNHNS and CDR2 SASEGT come from the germline V gene. The CDR3 totals 16 residues. CDR3 bases: TGTGCCAGCAGCCGCCCCGGGGGCTCAGACACCGGGGAGCTGTTTTTT. This sequence encodes CASSRPGGSDTGELFF.

This clonotype appeared a few times. The gene calls are TRBV10-3 and TRBJ2-3; D remains unclear. The germline V and J ends were trimmed by 6 bases and 1 base, with 11 bases remaining between them. The CDR3 is 14 amino acids. Germline V gives CDR1 ENHRY, CDR2 SYGVKD. The CDR3 DNA sequence: TGTGCCATCAGGTCGATAGCCGGCACAGATACGCAGTATTTT. Its protein is CAIRSIAGTDTQYF.

This clonotype was seen a handful of times. The chain carries TRBV2 and TRBJ1-1; no reliable D call. Germline loops: CDR1 SNHLY, CDR2 FYNNEI. The CDR3 consists of 14 residues. V shed 1 base and J shed 3 bases, with 9 bases lying between them. The CDR3 DNA sequence: TGTGCCAGCAGTGAAGAATTAGTGGACACTGAAGCTTTCTTT. Its protein is CASSEELVDTEAFF.

This clonotype was picked up a small number of times. The chain links TRBV6-5 to TRBJ2-3; possible D gene TRBD2, 6 bases. The CDR3 has 17 residues. Trimming removed 2 bases at V and 4 bases at J, with 19 bases between. Germline values: CDR1 MNHEY, CDR2 SVGAGI. The CDR3 here is CASSYRSHGRGADTQYF. The DNA of the CDR3 is TGTGCCAGCAGTTACAGGTCACACGGGAGAGGAGCAGATACGCAGTATTTT.

This clonotype was detected ten times or more. V usage is TRBV5-1 and J usage is TRBJ2-1; the match to TRBD2 covers 7 bases. With 4 bases clipped from V and 7 bases from J, the junction kept 8 bases outside the gene matches. This CDR3 has 14 residues. CDR1 and CDR2 from the germline V gene are SGHRS and YFSETQ. CDR3 residues: CASSQAGVSNEQFF. The CDR3 DNA is TGCGCCAGCAGCCAGGCGGGAGTAAGTAATGAGCAGTTCTTC.

This clonotype was observed many times. The chain is built from TRBV24-1 and TRBJ2-3; 8 bases align to TRBD1. Germline V gene sequence: CDR1 KGHDR, CDR2 SFDVKD. The CDR3 loop spans 15 amino acids. J lost 5 bases, V lost 5 bases, and 8 bases had no gene match. CDR3 in DNA: TGTGCCACCAGTGGACAAGGACAGGGCAAAGATACGCAGTATTTT. This encodes CATSGQGQGKDTQYF.

The chain is built from TRBV20-1 and TRBJ2-1; TRBD1 matches at 7 bases. This CDR3 comprises 14 residues. Germline assignment: CDR1 DFQATT and CDR2 SNEGSKA (reference sequence). V trimming: 3 bases; J trimming: 3 bases; junction bases outside the gene matches: 5. The CDR3 nucleotides read TGCAGTGCTAGCCAGACAGGGATCTACAATGAGCAGTTCTTC. Translated: CSASQTGIYNEQFF.

This clonotype was recorded a few times. This chain uses TRBV11-2 with TRBJ2-7, with 8 bases fitting TRBD2. This CDR3 comprises 14 residues. V lost 4 bases to trimming and J lost 3 bases; unmatched junction nucleotides: 5. Germline V lookup: CDR1 SGHAT, CDR2 FQNNGV. The CDR3 DNA reads as TGTGCCAGCAGCTACGGTCGGGGGGGCTACGAGCAGTACGTC. It yields the protein CASSYGRGGYEQYV.

V is TRBV7-9 and J is TRBJ1-1; 10 positions match TRBD1. V lost 5 bases, J lost 8 bases, and 11 bases stayed unmatched. The germline gives CDR1 SEHNR, CDR2 FQNEAQ (reference sequence). The CDR3 extends over 15 amino acids. CDR3 nucleotide sequence: TGTGCCAGCAGCCCTGATGGGACAGGGGTTAAGGAAGCTTTCTTT. Protein product: CASSPDGTGVKEAFF.

In this sample, this clonotype turned up a few times. The J gene is TRBJ2-2, the V gene TRBV5-1; 7 nucleotides agree with TRBD1. This CDR3 spans 15 amino acids. CDR1 and CDR2 (germline): SGHRS, YFSETQ. J gave up 5 bases and V 2 bases, and 6 bases lay outside the gene matches. This CDR3 reads CASSFGTDWTGELFF. The CDR3 DNA is TGCGCCAGCAGCTTCGGGACAGACTGGACCGGGGAGCTGTTTTTT.

V is TRBV6-6 and J is TRBJ1-5; a possible D gene is TRBD1 (6 bases). V lost 8 bases and J 5 bases, leaving 13 bases between the germline ends. The length of the CDR3 is 13 residues. Germline CDR1 MNHNY, CDR2 SVGAGI (reference sequence). This CDR3 reads CASRGPGDQPQHF. CDR3 nucleotides: TGTGCCAGCCGTGGACCAGGGGATCAGCCCCAGCATTTT.

This clonotype was observed a handful of times. The chain recombines TRBV7-8 with TRBJ2-7; TRBD1 agrees at 7 bases. This CDR3 spans 18 amino acids. V shed 2 bases and J 4 bases; nucleotides not matched to a gene: 17. CDR1 SGHVS and CDR2 FQNEAQ come from the germline V gene. CDR3 in amino acids: CASSLSLRQGTPRYEQYF. The CDR3 DNA follows: TGTGCCAGCAGCTTAAGCTTACGACAGGGAACCCCCAGGTACGAGCAGTACTTC.

The chain uses TRBV10-3 and TRBJ2-1; tentatively, D is TRBD1 (6 bases). The germline V gene encodes CDR1 ENHRY and CDR2 SYGVKD. The V end lost 4 bases, the J end lost 7 bases, and 11 bases lay between the germline ends. The CDR3 runs 13 residues. CDR3 residues: CAISATGTNEQFF. CDR3 in DNA: TGTGCCATCAGTGCAACCGGGACAAATGAGCAGTTCTTC.

The rearrangement uses TRBV19 and TRBJ2-2; D may be TRBD1 or TRBD2 (5 bases each). The CDR3 has 14 residues. CDR1 is LNHDA and CDR2 is SQIVND in the germline V gene (reference sequence). The V end was cut by 5 bases, the J end by 6 bases, with 13 bases between. The CDR3 sequence: CASSRDANAGELFF. Here the CDR3 DNA reads TGTGCCAGTAGTCGGGACGCCAACGCCGGGGAGCTGTTTTTT.

This chain joins TRBV6-5 and TRBJ2-3; weak D call: TRBD1 (7 bases). This CDR3 contains 15 residues. V lost 2 bases, J lost 4 bases, and 13 bases lay in between. Germline CDR1 reads MNHEY; CDR2 reads SVGAGI. The DNA for the CDR3 is TGTGCCAGCAGTTACGGGGGGCAGGGGGCAGATACGCAGTATTTT. This translates into CASSYGGQGADTQYF.

This clonotype was recorded a few times. The chain has TRBV28 and TRBJ2-3, with D possibly called TRBD1 or TRBD2 (6 bases each). Trimming pared 1 base from V and 0 bases from J, leaving 11 bases between. Germline CDR1 MDHEN, CDR2 SYDVKM. The CDR3 spans 16 residues. DNA for the CDR3: TGTGCCAGCAGTTTATTCCGGGGGCCTAGCACAGATACGCAGTATTTT. This gives the protein CASSLFRGPSTDTQYF.